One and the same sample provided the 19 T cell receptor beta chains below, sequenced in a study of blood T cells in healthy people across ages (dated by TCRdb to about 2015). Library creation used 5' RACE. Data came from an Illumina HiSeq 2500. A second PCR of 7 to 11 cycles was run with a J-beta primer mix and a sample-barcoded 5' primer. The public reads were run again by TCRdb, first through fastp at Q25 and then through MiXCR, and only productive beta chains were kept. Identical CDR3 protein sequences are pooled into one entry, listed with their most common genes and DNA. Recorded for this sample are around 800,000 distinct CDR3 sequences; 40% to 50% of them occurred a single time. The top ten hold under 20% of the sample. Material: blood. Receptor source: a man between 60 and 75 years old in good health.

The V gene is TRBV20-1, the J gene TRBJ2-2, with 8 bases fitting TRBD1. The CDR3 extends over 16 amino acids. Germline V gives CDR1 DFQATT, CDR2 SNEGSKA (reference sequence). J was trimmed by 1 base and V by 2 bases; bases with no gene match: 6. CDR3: CSARTTGAKNTGELFF. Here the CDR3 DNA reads TGCAGTGCTAGAACGACAGGGGCCAAGAACACCGGGGAGCTGTTTTTT.

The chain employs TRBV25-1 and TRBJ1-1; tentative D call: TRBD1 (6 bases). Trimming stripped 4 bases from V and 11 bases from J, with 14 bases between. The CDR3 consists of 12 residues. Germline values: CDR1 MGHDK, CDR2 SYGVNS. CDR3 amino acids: CASSGRGGRAFF. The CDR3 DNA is TGTGCCAGCAGTGGGAGAGGGGGAAGGGCTTTCTTT.

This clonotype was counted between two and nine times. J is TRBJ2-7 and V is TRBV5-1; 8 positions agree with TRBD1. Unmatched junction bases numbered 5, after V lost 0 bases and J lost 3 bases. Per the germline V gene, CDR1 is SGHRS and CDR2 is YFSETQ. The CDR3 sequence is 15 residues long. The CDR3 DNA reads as TGCGCCAGCAGCTTGGGGACAGGGAGAGTCTACGAGCAGTACTTC. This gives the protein CASSLGTGRVYEQYF.

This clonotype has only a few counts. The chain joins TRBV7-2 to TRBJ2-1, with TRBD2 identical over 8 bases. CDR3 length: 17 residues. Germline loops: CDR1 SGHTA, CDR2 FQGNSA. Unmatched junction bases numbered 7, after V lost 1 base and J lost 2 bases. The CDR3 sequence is CASSLVSGGPPYNEQFF. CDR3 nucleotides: TGTGCCAGCAGCTTAGTGTCGGGGGGGCCCCCCTACAATGAGCAGTTCTTC.

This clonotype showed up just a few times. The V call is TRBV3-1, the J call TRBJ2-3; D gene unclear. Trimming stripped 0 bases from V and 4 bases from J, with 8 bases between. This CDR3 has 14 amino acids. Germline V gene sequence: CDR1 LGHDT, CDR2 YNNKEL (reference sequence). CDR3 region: CASSQDPGSDTQYF. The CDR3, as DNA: TGTGCCAGCAGCCAAGATCCCGGTTCAGATACGCAGTATTTT.

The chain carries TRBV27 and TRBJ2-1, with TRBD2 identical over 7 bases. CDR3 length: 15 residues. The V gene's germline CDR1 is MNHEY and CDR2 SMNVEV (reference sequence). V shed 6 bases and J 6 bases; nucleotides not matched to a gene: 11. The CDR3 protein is CASRARGDYSNEQFF. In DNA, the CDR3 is TGTGCCAGCAGGGCACGAGGGGACTACTCCAATGAGCAGTTCTTC.

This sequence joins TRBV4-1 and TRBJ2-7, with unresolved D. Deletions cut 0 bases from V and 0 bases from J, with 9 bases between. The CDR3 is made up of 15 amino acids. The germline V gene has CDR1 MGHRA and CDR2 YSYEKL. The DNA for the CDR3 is TGCGCCAGCAGCCAAGAGAGGTCTTTCTCCTACGAGCAGTACTTC. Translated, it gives CASSQERSFSYEQYF.

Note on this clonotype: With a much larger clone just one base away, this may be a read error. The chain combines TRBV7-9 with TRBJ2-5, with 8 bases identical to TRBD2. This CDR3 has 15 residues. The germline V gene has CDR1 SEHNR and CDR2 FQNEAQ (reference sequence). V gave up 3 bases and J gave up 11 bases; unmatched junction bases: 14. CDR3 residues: CASSFFSGAYNEQYF. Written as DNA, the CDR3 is TGTGCCAGCAGCTTTTTTAGCGGGGCATACAATGAGCAGTACTTC.

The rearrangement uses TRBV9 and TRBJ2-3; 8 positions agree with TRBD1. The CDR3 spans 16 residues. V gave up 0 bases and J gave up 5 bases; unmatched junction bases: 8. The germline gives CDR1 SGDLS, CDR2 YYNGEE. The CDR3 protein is CASSVAGQGDVDTQYF. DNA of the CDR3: TGTGCCAGCAGCGTAGCCGGACAGGGAGATGTAGATACGCAGTATTTT. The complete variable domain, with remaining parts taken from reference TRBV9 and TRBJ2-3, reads DSGVTQTPKHLITATGQRVTLRCSPRSGDLSVYWYQQSLDQGLQFLIQYYNGEERAKGNILERFSAQQFPDLHSELNLSSLELGDSALYFCASSVAGQGDVDTQYFGPGTRLTVL.

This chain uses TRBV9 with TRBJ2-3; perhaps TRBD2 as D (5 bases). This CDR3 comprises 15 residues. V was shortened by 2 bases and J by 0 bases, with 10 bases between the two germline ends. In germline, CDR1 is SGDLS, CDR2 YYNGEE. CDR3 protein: CASSVRGLSTDTQYF. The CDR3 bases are TGTGCCAGCAGCGTTCGGGGTTTGAGCACAGATACGCAGTATTTT.

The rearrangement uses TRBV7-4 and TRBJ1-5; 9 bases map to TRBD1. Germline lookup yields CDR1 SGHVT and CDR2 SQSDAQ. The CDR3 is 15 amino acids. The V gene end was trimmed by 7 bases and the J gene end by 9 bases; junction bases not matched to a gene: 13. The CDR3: CASTTRTGGLPPQHF. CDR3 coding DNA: TGTGCCAGCACGACTCGAACAGGGGGCCTCCCGCCCCAGCATTTT.

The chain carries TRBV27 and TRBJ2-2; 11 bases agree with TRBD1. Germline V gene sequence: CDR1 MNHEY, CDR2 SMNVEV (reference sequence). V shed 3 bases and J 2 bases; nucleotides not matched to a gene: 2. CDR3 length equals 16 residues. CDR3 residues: CASSFWTGGNTGELFF. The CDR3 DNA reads TGTGCCAGCAGTTTTTGGACAGGGGGCAACACCGGGGAGCTGTTTTTT.

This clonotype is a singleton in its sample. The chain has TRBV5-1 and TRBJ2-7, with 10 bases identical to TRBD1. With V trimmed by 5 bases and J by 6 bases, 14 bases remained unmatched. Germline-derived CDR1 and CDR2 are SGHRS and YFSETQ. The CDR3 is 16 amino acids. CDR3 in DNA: TGCGCCAGCAGTCCGACAGGGGGCGGGGGCTACGGCGAGCAGTACTTC. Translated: CASSPTGGGGYGEQYF.

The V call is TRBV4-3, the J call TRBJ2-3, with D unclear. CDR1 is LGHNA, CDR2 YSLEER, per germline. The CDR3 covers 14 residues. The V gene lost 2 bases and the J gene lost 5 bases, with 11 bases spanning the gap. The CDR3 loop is CASSQKTSGDTQYF. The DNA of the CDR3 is TGCGCCAGCAGCCAAAAAACTTCGGGAGATACGCAGTATTTT.

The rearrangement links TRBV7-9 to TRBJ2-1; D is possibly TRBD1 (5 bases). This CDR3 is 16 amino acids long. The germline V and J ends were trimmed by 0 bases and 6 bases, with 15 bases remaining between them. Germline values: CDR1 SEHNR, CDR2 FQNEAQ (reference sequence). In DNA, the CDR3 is TGTGCCAGCAGCTTAGCACCCCTGGCTAGGGGCAATGAGCAGTTCTTC. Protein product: CASSLAPLARGNEQFF.

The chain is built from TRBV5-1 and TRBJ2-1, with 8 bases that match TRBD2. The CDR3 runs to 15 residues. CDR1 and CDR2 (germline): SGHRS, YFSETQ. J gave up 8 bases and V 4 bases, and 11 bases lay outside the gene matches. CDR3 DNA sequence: TGCGCCAGCAGCCAAGGACTAGTCGGGGGGGATGAGCAGTTCTTC. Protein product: CASSQGLVGGDEQFF.

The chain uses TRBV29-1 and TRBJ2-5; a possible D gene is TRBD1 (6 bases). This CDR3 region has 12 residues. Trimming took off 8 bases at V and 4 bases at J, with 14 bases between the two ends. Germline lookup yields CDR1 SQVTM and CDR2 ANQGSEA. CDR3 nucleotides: TGCAGCCTGTACAGGGTAGGAGAGACCCAGTACTTC. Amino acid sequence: CSLYRVGETQYF.

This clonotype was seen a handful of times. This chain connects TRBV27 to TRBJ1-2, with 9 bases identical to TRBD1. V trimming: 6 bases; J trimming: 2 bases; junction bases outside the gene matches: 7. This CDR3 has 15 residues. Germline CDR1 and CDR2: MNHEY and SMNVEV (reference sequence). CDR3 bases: TGTGCCAGCAGCCCTGGGACAGGGTGGAACTATGGCTACACCTTC. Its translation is CASSPGTGWNYGYTF.

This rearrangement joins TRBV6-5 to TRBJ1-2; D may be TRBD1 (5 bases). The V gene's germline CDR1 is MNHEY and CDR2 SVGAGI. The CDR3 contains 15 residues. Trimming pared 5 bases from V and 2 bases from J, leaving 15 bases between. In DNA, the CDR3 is TGTGCCAGCAGTCCCGGGGCTCAGGAGAACTATGGCTACACCTTC. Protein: CASSPGAQENYGYTF.